This T cell receptor (beta chain) was recorded in a study of identical twins. Study observations and caveats: Insertions were reduced in abundant cord blood beta clonotypes but not in memory repertoires. Sequences that were beta out-of-frame showed weaker excess twin sharing.

TCRdb re-derived calls from the 5' RACE reads in MiXCR, one entry per CDR3 protein. The table records about 570,000 distinct CDR3 sequences, over 8.5% of them present only once. This clonotype was observed once. The antigen remains unidentified. Trimming pared 8 bases from V and 1 base from J, leaving 11 bases between. The CDR3 length is 12 residues. CDR1 and CDR2 (germline): SQVTM, ANQGSEA. The sample also formed part of further work on yellow fever vaccine responses in identical twins. This second study says: Twins' vaccine T cell responses were reported to seem partly convergent and partly personalized.

The receptor's source is a woman in her late teens or twenties in good health. Sequenced: PBMCs. The chain is built from TRBV29-1 and TRBJ1-1; possibly TRBD1 for D (6 bases). CDR3 nucleotide sequence: TGCAGCATAATACAGGGGAACACTGAAGCTTTCTTT. It encodes CSIIQGNTEAFF.